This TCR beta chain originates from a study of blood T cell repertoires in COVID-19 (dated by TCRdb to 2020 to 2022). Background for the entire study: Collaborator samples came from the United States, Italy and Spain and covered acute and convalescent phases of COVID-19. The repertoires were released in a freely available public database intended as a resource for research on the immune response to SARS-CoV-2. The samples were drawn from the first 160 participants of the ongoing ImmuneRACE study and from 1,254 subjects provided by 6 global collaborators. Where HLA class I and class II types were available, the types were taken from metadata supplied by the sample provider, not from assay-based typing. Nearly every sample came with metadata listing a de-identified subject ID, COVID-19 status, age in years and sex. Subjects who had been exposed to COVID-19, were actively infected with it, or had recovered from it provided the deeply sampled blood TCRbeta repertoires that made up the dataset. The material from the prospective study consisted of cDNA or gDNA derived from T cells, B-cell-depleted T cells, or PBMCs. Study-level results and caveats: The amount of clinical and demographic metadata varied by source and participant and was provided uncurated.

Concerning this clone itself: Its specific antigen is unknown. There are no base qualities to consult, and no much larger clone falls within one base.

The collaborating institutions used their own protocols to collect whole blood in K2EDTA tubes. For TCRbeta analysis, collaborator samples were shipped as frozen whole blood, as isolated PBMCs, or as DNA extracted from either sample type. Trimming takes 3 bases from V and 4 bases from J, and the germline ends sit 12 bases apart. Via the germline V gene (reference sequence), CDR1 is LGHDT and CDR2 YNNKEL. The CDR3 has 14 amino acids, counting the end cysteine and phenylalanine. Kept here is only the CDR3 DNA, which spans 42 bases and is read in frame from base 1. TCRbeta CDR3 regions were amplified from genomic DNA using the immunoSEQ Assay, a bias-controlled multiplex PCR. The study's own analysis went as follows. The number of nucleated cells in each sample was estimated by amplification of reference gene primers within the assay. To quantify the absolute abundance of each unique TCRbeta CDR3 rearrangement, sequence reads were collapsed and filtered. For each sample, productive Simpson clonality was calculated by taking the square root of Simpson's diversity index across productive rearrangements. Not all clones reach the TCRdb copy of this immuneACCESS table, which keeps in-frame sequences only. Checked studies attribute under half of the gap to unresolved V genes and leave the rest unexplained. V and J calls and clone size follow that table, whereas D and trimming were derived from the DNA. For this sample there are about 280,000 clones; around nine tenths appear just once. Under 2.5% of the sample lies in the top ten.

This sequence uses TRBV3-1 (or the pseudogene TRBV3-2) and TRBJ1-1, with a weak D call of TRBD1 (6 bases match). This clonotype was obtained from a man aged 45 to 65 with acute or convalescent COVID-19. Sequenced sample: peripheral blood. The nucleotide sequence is TGTGCCAGCAGCCACCGGGGGGGCGGCACTGAAGCTTTCTTT. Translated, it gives CASSHRGGGTEAFF.